The rows below give T cell receptor beta chains drawn from one sample of a study of molecular identifiers for immune sequencing clone quantification. MiXCR, run by TCRdb on the PCR reads, gives a single entry per CDR3 protein. The table has 68,000 or so distinct CDR3 sequences, over 15% seen once. The sequencing input was naive CD8+ T cells from blood, with Jurkat cell RNA spiked in. The origin of the receptors is a human donor in good health. Some libraries in this study had Jurkat cell RNA spiked in. The CDR3 runs from the conserved cysteine through the conserved F or W. A D gene is named only where the DNA matches it firmly. Clone size is stated in some rows and not others, as once, few, many or a class when expanded.

clone_size	d_call	v_call	j_call	cdr3_nt	cdr3_aa
.	TRBD1	TRBV27	TRBJ2-3	TGTGCCAGCAGTTGGTTTGGGACAGTAGGCACAGATACGCAGTATTTT	CASSWFGTVGTDTQYF
many	.	TRBV3-1	TRBJ1-2	TGTGCCAGCAGCCAAGAAAACGGGATTAGGATGGACTATGGCTACACCTTC	CASSQENGIRMDYGYTF
many	TRBD1	TRBV5-1	TRBJ2-7	TGCGCCAGCAGCATCTGGACAGGGGACTACGAGCAGTACTTC	CASSIWTGDYEQYF
many	.	TRBV27	TRBJ2-7	TGTGCCAGCAGTTCACACAACACGGTCATCTACGAGCAGTACTTC	CASSSHNTVIYEQYF
.	.	TRBV7-6	TRBJ2-5	TGTGCCAGCAGCTTAGGAGAGGCAGAGGGATTCCAAGAGACCCAGTACTTC	CASSLGEAEGFQETQYF
many	.	TRBV7-9	TRBJ1-1	TGTGCCAGCAGTCGGGTGTCTGAAGCTTTCTTT	CASSRVSEAFF
.	TRBD2	TRBV4-1	TRBJ2-1	TGCGCCAGCAGCCAGACTAGCGGGATCTACAATGAGCAGTTCTTC	CASSQTSGIYNEQFF
many	.	TRBV19	TRBJ2-1	TGTGCCAGTGGGGACACCCTCTACAATGAGCAGTTCTTC	CASGDTLYNEQFF
few	.	TRBV9	TRBJ2-7	TGTGCCAGCAGCGAGGGTGGCTCCTCCTACGAGCAGTACTTC	CASSEGGSSYEQYF
many	.	TRBV2	TRBJ2-7	TGTGCCGTAATCAGGGGGGTCTCACTCGAGCAGTACTTC	CAVIRGVSLEQYF
many	.	TRBV30	TRBJ2-7	TGTGCCTGGAACGTAGGGGGGATGCTCCACGAGCAGTACTTC	CAWNVGGMLHEQYF